The 27 T cell receptor beta chains below all came from one sample that was sequenced in a study of glioma-infiltrating T cells after dendritic cell vaccination. As for time point: after dendritic cell vaccination, including at tumor progression/relapse. Profiled with immunoSEQ multiplex PCR; TCRdb holds only in-frame clones, not every one. This sample carries 90,000 to 110,000 clones, around 87% of them seen once, and the ten largest clones take approximately 3%. The input for sequencing was blood, taken after dendritic cell vaccination. The receptors come from a human donor with glioblastoma.

The rearrangement joins TRBV15 to TRBJ2-7; TRBD1 matches at 7 bases. Germline V gene lookup returns CDR1 LNHNV and CDR2 YYDKDF (reference sequence). The CDR3 length is 15 residues. V lost 3 bases and J lost 6; bases outside the gene matches: 11. This chain's CDR3 is CATSRAGTESVEQYF. The CDR3 DNA follows: TGTGCCACCAGCAGGGCAGGGACAGAATCGGTCGAGCAGTACTTC.

This rearrangement joins TRBV28 to TRBJ2-4; D remains unclear. Trimming took 3 bases from V and 1 from J, leaving 4 bases between them. Germline lookup yields CDR1 MDHEN and CDR2 SYDVKM. This CDR3 spans 13 amino acids. In nucleotides, the CDR3 is TGTGCCAGCAGTTTCCGGGCCAAAAACATTCAGTACTTC. Its translation is CASSFRAKNIQYF.

The gene calls are TRBV11-2 and TRBJ2-5; a possible D gene is TRBD1 (7 bases). Germline CDR1 reads SGHAT; CDR2 reads FQNNGV. The CDR3 extends over 15 amino acids. Trimming took off 5 bases at V and 5 bases at J, with 18 bases between the two ends. The CDR3 DNA sequence: TGTGCCAGCAGCGCCTCCAGGGGGAGGTCGGAGACCCAGTACTTC. It is translated as CASSASRGRSETQYF.

The chain carries TRBV6-1 and TRBJ1-5; D is perhaps TRBD1 (5 bases). Germline V lookup: CDR1 MNHNS, CDR2 SASEGT. With 4 bases removed from V and 5 bases from J, the gap between germline ends came to 12 bases. The length of the CDR3 is 14 residues. CDR3 loop: CASSATGGYQPQHF. In DNA, the CDR3 is TGTGCCAGCAGTGCGACCGGGGGTTATCAGCCCCAGCATTTT.

The chain combines TRBV30 with TRBJ1-5; D may be TRBD1 (6 bases). This CDR3 is built from 14 residues. Per the germline V gene, CDR1 is GTSNPN and CDR2 is SVGIG (reference sequence). The V end was cut by 0 bases, the J end by 4 bases, with 10 bases between. CDR3 sequence reads: CAWSVWTANQPQHF. CDR3 nucleotides: TGTGCCTGGAGTGTTTGGACAGCTAATCAGCCCCAGCATTTT.

The J gene is TRBJ2-7, the V gene TRBV5-1, with 9 nucleotides matching TRBD1. Germline CDR1 and CDR2: SGHRS and YFSETQ. CDR3 size: 13 residues. The ends lost 0 bases at V and 6 bases at J; junction bases unmatched: 1. CDR3 nucleotides: TGCGCCAGCAGCTTGGGACAGGGGGGCGAGCAGTACTTC. Its translation is CASSLGQGGEQYF. The entire variable domain, with the rest obtained from reference TRBV5-1 and TRBJ2-7, is as follows: KAGVTQTPRYLIKTRGQQVTLSCSPISGHRSVSWYQQTPGQGLQFLFEYFSETQRNKGNFPGRFSGRQFSNSRSEMNVSTLELGDSALYLCASSLGQGGEQYFGPGTRLTVT.

This sequence joins TRBV6-5 and TRBJ2-7; D may be TRBD1 (5 bases). This CDR3 comprises 14 residues. V was trimmed by 2 bases and J by 2 bases, leaving 10 bases between them. The germline V gene has CDR1 MNHEY and CDR2 SVGAGI. The CDR3: CASSYIQETYEQYF. The CDR3 DNA is TGTGCCAGCAGTTACATACAGGAAACCTACGAGCAGTACTTC.

This sequence joins TRBV7-9 and TRBJ1-1; TRBD1 matches 8 bases. V gave up 7 bases and J gave up 4 bases; unmatched junction bases: 8. Germline V CDR1 and CDR2: SEHNR, FQNEAQ (reference sequence). The CDR3 covers 14 residues. CDR3 amino acids: CASTPTGQGTEAFF. CDR3 DNA: TGTGCCAGCACCCCGACCGGACAGGGCACTGAAGCTTTCTTT.

The rearrangement joins TRBV7-9 to TRBJ2-3; D is perhaps TRBD2 (6 bases). Deletions cut 2 bases from V and 1 base from J, with 10 bases between. CDR3 size: 15 residues. Germline V gives CDR1 SEHNR, CDR2 FQNEAQ (reference sequence). The DNA for the CDR3 is TGTGCCAGCAGCTTACGGCGGGGAGGCACAGATACGCAGTATTTT. Translated: CASSLRRGGTDTQYF.

The V call is TRBV10-3, the J call TRBJ1-2; 7 bases fit TRBD1. The germline V gene has CDR1 ENHRY and CDR2 SYGVKD. CDR3 size: 14 residues. V lost 2 bases, J lost 1 base, and 1 base stayed unmatched. The CDR3 DNA is TGTGCCATCAGTGAGGCAGGGGGTAACTATGGCTACACCTTC. It yields the protein CAISEAGGNYGYTF.

This rearrangement joins TRBV9 to TRBJ2-7; possible D gene TRBD2, 6 bases. Germline-derived CDR1 and CDR2 are SGDLS and YYNGEE. The ends were cut back, 0 bases at V and 6 bases at J, with 13 bases in the middle. This CDR3 contains 14 residues. The CDR3 nucleotides read TGTGCCAGCAGCGTAGCGGGAGAGAGCCGCGAGCAGTACTTC. It yields the protein CASSVAGESREQYF.

J is TRBJ2-5 and V is TRBV5-8; unclear D gene. The CDR3 contains 13 residues. Trimming took off 4 bases at V and 5 bases at J, with 12 bases between the two ends. Per germline, CDR1 SGHTS and CDR2 YDEGEE. The CDR3 spells CASSQDVRETQYF. In DNA, the CDR3 is TGTGCCAGCAGCCAAGATGTTCGGGAGACCCAGTACTTC.

About this clone itself: Compared with germline, one end of the junction differs, possibly owing to a read error. This chain joins TRBV5-5 and TRBJ2-7; D is perhaps TRBD1 (5 bases). The CDR3 runs to 12 residues. CDR1 SGHKS and CDR2 YYEKEE come from the germline V gene (reference sequence). CDR3 in DNA: TGTGCCAGCAGTTTGGGGCCAAGCGAGCAGTACTTC. Translated: CASSLGPSEQYF.

The genes are TRBV7-6 and TRBJ1-5, with 11 bases fitting TRBD1. The CDR3 covers 16 residues. V dropped 5 bases and J dropped 1; count of bases not matched to a gene: 4. Germline CDR1 is SGHVS and CDR2 is FNYEAQ. The CDR3 is CASSVGQGASNQPQHF. The CDR3 DNA sequence: TGTGCCAGCAGCGTTGGACAGGGGGCAAGCAATCAGCCCCAGCATTTT. Variable domain in full (rest from reference TRBV7-6 and TRBJ1-5): GAGVSQSPRYKVTKRGQDVALRCDPISGHVSLYWYRQALGQGPEFLTYFNYEAQQDKSGLPNDRFSAERPEGSISTLTIQRTEQRDSAMYRCASSVGQGASNQPQHFGDGTRLSIL.

The chain carries TRBV5-1 and TRBJ2-7; possibly TRBD2 for D (6 bases). Trimming removed 2 bases at V and 6 bases at J, with 18 bases between. The CDR3 has 15 amino acids. The V gene's germline CDR1 is SGHRS and CDR2 YFSETQ. The CDR3 protein is CASSFWTTATGEQYF. The CDR3 nucleotides read TGCGCCAGCAGCTTCTGGACTACCGCTACGGGCGAGCAGTACTTC.

This sequence joins TRBV11-2 and TRBJ2-4; a weak D match, TRBD2 (6 bases). The CDR3 runs 14 residues. The germline V gene has CDR1 SGHAT and CDR2 FQNNGV. The V end was cut by 5 bases, the J end by 9 bases, with 17 bases between. The CDR3 loop reads CASSTPSTSSIQYF. CDR3 DNA: TGTGCCAGCAGCACACCAAGCACTAGCAGCATTCAGTACTTC.

The chain carries TRBV10-3 and TRBJ1-2; TRBD1 matches at 8 bases. CDR1 ENHRY and CDR2 SYGVKD come from the germline V gene. J was trimmed by 8 bases and V by 0 bases; bases with no gene match: 8. This CDR3 comprises 15 residues. Here the CDR3 reads CAISESEGQVKGYTF. The CDR3 DNA sequence: TGTGCCATCAGTGAGTCGGAGGGACAGGTGAAGGGCTACACCTTC.

The chain is built from TRBV9 and TRBJ2-3; the D gene is possibly TRBD2 (5 bases). V was shortened by 0 bases and J by 0 bases, with 17 bases between the two germline ends. The CDR3 length is 18 residues. Germline lookup yields CDR1 SGDLS and CDR2 YYNGEE. Here the CDR3 DNA reads TGTGCCAGCAGCGTAGATCTCTCCCGAGGGATGAGCACAGATACGCAGTATTTT. Translation: CASSVDLSRGMSTDTQYF.

Only one count was recorded for this clone. The J gene is TRBJ1-1, the V gene TRBV18, with 8 nucleotides matching TRBD1. V shed 0 bases, J shed 0 bases, and the junction held 3 bases outside the gene matches. Germline V gene sequence: CDR1 KGHSH, CDR2 LQKENI. There are 16 residues in the CDR3. CDR3 sequence (DNA): TGTGCCAGCTCACCACCGTCAGGGGGCATGAACACTGAAGCTTTCTTT. It is translated as CASSPPSGGMNTEAFF.

The rearrangement joins TRBV27 to TRBJ2-3; 8 bases align to TRBD2. Looked up from germline, CDR1 is MNHEY and CDR2 is SMNVEV (reference sequence). The CDR3 totals 14 residues. Trimming removed 3 bases from V and 6 bases from J; junction bases left unmatched: 5. CDR3 sequence: CASSFGTRFDTQYF. The CDR3 nucleotides are TGTGCCAGCAGTTTCGGGACTAGGTTCGATACGCAGTATTTT.

The rearrangement joins TRBV9 to TRBJ1-5; 8 positions agree with TRBD1. With V trimmed by 4 bases and J by 0 bases, 6 bases remained unmatched. CDR3 size: 16 residues. Germline V lookup: CDR1 SGDLS, CDR2 YYNGEE. The CDR3 DNA sequence: TGTGCCAGCAGCCCCGGGGGACAGGATAGCAATCAGCCCCAGCATTTT. The encoded protein is CASSPGGQDSNQPQHF.

CDR3 loop: CASSIVGTGETEAFF. The CDR3 coding sequence is TGTGCCAGTAGTATAGTCGGGACAGGGGAGACTGAAGCTTTCTTT. This chain links TRBV19 with TRBJ1-1, with 10 bases fitting TRBD1. The CDR3 runs to 15 residues. V shed 1 base and J 5 bases; nucleotides not matched to a gene: 4. Germline V lookup: CDR1 LNHDA, CDR2 SQIVND (reference sequence).

The chain links TRBV5-1 to TRBJ1-1; the D gene is possibly TRBD1 (5 bases). Germline CDR1 and CDR2: SGHRS and YFSETQ. The CDR3 runs 18 residues. V was trimmed by 1 base and J by 0 bases, leaving 19 bases between them. CDR3 in DNA: TGCGCCAGCAGCTTGAGGTTCGGGGGATCTACGATGAACACTGAAGCTTTCTTT. It is translated as CASSLRFGGSTMNTEAFF.

The rearrangement links TRBV6-5 to TRBJ1-1; no clear D gene. V was clipped by 2 bases and J by 2 bases, with 12 bases between them. The CDR3 spans 15 residues. CDR1 and CDR2 from the germline V gene are MNHEY and SVGAGI. CDR3 in DNA: TGTGCCAGCAGTTACGGAGGCAGATCTAACACTGAAGCTTTCTTT. Its translation is CASSYGGRSNTEAFF.

The genes are TRBV6-1 and TRBJ1-5; weak D call: TRBD1 (6 bases). V gave up 3 bases and J gave up 7 bases, with 10 bases separating them. CDR3 length: 13 residues. The germline V gene has CDR1 MNHNS and CDR2 SASEGT. The CDR3 DNA sequence: TGTGCCAGCAGTGAGGGTGGACAGCAGCCCCAGCATTTT. It yields the protein CASSEGGQQPQHF.

The chain has TRBV20-1 and TRBJ1-4; tentative D call: TRBD1 (5 bases). V shed 3 bases and J shed 7 bases, with 6 bases lying between them. Per the germline V gene, CDR1 is DFQATT and CDR2 is SNEGSKA (reference sequence). The CDR3 consists of 11 residues. The CDR3 nucleotides read TGCAGTGCTAGGGGGGGTGAAAAACTGTTTTTT. Protein product: CSARGGEKLFF.

Remarks on this clone: The same CDR3 is also encoded by other DNA sequences in this sample. The V gene is TRBV6-1, the J gene TRBJ1-5; D uncertain. The germline gives CDR1 MNHNS, CDR2 SASEGT. V gave up 4 bases and J gave up 4 bases, with 8 bases separating them. The CDR3 runs to 13 residues. Written as DNA, the CDR3 is TGTGCCAGCAGTGGGACGGGAAATCAGCCCCAGCATTTT. Amino acid sequence: CASSGTGNQPQHF.